The source of this T cell receptor (beta chain) is a study of T cell responses to AZD1222 COVID-19 vaccine (dated by TCRdb to the early 2020s). Context from the whole study: AZD1222 recipients whose second dose came at about 4 weeks and those whose second dose came at about 12 weeks were combined into one group, since spike-specific TCR depth and breadth did not differ between the two schedules. Trial participants were enrolled into age subgroups of 18-55, 56-69 and 70-plus years, which contained around 140, 26 and 57 TCR-sequenced participants, respectively. A total of 240 or so trial participants underwent TCR sequencing, of whom about 200 had received two doses of AZD1222 and some 26 had received two doses of the MenACWY control vaccine. Study-level results and caveats: Spike-specific TCR breadth and depth rose significantly after two AZD1222 doses compared with day 0 and with MenACWY recipients. Conclusions about previously exposed vaccinees are limited, since just six or seven AZD1222 recipients were seropositive for SARS-CoV-2 at baseline. Participants were mostly white British, with more females than males. The authors suggested clonal diversity may have been underestimated. In the small 56-69-year group, the increase in depth fell short of significance, most likely because of low power. Because no day 14 peak-response samples were available, the repertoires could be characterized only after the peak T cell response. Reportedly, almost half of the unique spike-specific TCRs recognized epitopes lying outside the regions that are mutated in the B.1.351 and B.1.1.7 variants. The vaccine-associated CD4 TCRs covered the entire spike protein, and the dominant responses fell in regions 160-218 and 743-854.

Turning to this clone: Its antigen target is currently unknown. Per-nucleotide qualities are absent, and no much larger clonotype sits a single base away.

The time point tag for this specimen amounts to: baseline before first vaccination. Vaccinee samples came from UK trials COV001 and COV002, including a single-blind randomized controlled phase 2/3 trial of AZD1222 (ChAdOx1 nCoV-19) in healthy adults. For TCRbeta chain sequencing, PBMC samples from trial participants were taken at day 0 and at day 28 after the second dose. The CDR3 regions of human TCRbeta chains were analyzed by immunosequencing. The paper's processing steps were these. TCRs in the repertoires were matched against a reference library of SARS-CoV-2-specific TCRs that had been generated with the MIRA antigen-specificity platform. Breadth was defined as the fraction of unique TCRs that were SARS-CoV-2-associated, and depth was defined as the fraction of total T cells that were SARS-CoV-2-associated. Each spike-specific TCR was assigned to its reactive spike region and to a CD4 or CD8 class using the MIRA data. Log10-transformed breadth and depth values were compared by one-way ANOVA with Sidak's multiple comparisons tests. Drawn from immuneACCESS, this table holds only the in-frame rearrangements with V and J called that TCRdb kept. Clones are partly lost; checked studies trace under half to an unresolved V gene and leave the rest unexplained. D and trimming come from the DNA, and the V and J calls and clone size come from that table. This sample is represented by about 180,000 clones; around nine tenths of them were singletons. Jointly, the top ten make up about 0.53% of the sample.

The source was peripheral blood, collected on day 0 of AZD1222 vaccination. This TCR derives from an adult in good health.

The CDR3 is CASSQDPRQGNNSPLHF. The DNA sequence is TGTGCCAGCAGCCAGGACCCTCGACAGGGTAATAATTCACCCCTCCACTTT. The sequence is built from TRBV14 and TRBJ1-6; the junction holds 7 bases that match TRBD1. The CDR3 sequence holds 17 residues, the cysteine and phenylalanine included. Only the CDR3 region is kept as DNA, spanning 51 bases read in frame from base 1. V and J are trimmed by 3 bases and 5 bases, and the gene matches miss 10 bases of the junction. According to the germline V gene, CDR1 reads SGHDN and CDR2 reads FVKESK.